This is a list of T cell receptor beta chains from one sample in a study of pediatric ulcerative colitis. Some clones are missing from TCRdb's copy, which holds only in-frame ones; the method was immunoSEQ multiplex PCR. Of 35,000 to 45,000 clones listed, roughly 82% are singletons. The sequencing sample was made of gut tissue. These receptors originate from a boy between 10 and 17 years old with severe ulcerative colitis. CDR3s include the opening cysteine and the closing phenylalanine or tryptophan. Each record gives: CDR3 DNA, CDR3 protein, D gene, clone size, J gene, V gene. D genes are given only for firm matches. Clone sizes are given selectively: once, few, many, or a class where the clone is expanded.

cdr3_nt: TGTGCCAGCAGTTGGACGTATGGATATCAGCCCCAGCATTTT; cdr3_aa: CASSWTYGYQPQHF; d_call: -; clone_size: -; j_call: TRBJ1-5; v_call: TRBV2
cdr3_nt: TGCGCCAGCAGCTTGGGAGGGAACACTGAAGCTTTCTTT; cdr3_aa: CASSLGGNTEAFF; d_call: -; clone_size: -; j_call: TRBJ1-1; v_call: TRBV5-1
cdr3_nt: TGTGCCAGCAGACTAGGGGGGTTTAACTATGGCTACACCTTC; cdr3_aa: CASRLGGFNYGYTF; d_call: -; clone_size: -; j_call: TRBJ1-2; v_call: TRBV6-5
cdr3_nt: TGTGCCAGCAGCTTGGGGTTTAGCAGCGGGGACGCAGATACGCAGTATTTT; cdr3_aa: CASSLGFSSGDADTQYF; d_call: TRBD2; clone_size: -; j_call: TRBJ2-3; v_call: TRBV7-8
cdr3_nt: TGTGCCAGCAGTCCAGGGGGTGGGAACTATGGCTACACCTTC; cdr3_aa: CASSPGGGNYGYTF; d_call: TRBD1; clone_size: -; j_call: TRBJ1-2; v_call: TRBV28
cdr3_nt: TGCGCCAGCAGCTCACATAGTGGGGGGGCCTTAGAGACCCAGTACTTC; cdr3_aa: CASSSHSGGALETQYF; d_call: -; clone_size: -; j_call: TRBJ2-5; v_call: TRBV5-1
cdr3_nt: TGCAGTGCTACAGGGGATGGTGAGCAGTTCTTC; cdr3_aa: CSATGDGEQFF; d_call: -; clone_size: -; j_call: TRBJ2-1; v_call: TRBV20-1
cdr3_nt: TGTGCCAGTAGTAGCCCGACTAGCTTTAACACCGGGGAGCTGTTTTTT; cdr3_aa: CASSSPTSFNTGELFF; d_call: TRBD2; clone_size: -; j_call: TRBJ2-2; v_call: TRBV19
cdr3_nt: TGTGCCAGTAGTTTGACAGATCTAGCCAAAAACATTCAGTACTTC; cdr3_aa: CASSLTDLAKNIQYF; d_call: -; clone_size: few; j_call: TRBJ2-4; v_call: TRBV19
cdr3_nt: TGTGCCACCAGCAGAGATCGAGGGGACGCTGAAGCTTTCTTT; cdr3_aa: CATSRDRGDAEAFF; d_call: -; clone_size: -; j_call: TRBJ1-1; v_call: TRBV15
cdr3_nt: TGTGCCAGCAGCCCCTCAGGGGATCCGAACTATGGCTACACCTTC; cdr3_aa: CASSPSGDPNYGYTF; d_call: -; clone_size: -; j_call: TRBJ1-2; v_call: TRBV9
cdr3_nt: TGTGCCAGCAGTCAAGGAGGGAGCAATCAGCCCCAGCATTTT; cdr3_aa: CASSQGGSNQPQHF; d_call: -; clone_size: few; j_call: TRBJ1-5; v_call: TRBV6-5
cdr3_nt: TGTGCCAGCAGCGAGCTAAAAAGGACAGGGAACGGGGCCAACGTCCTGACTTTC; cdr3_aa: CASSELKRTGNGANVLTF; d_call: TRBD1; clone_size: -; j_call: TRBJ2-6; v_call: TRBV11-2
cdr3_nt: TGTGCCAGCAGTGACATTTATGATCAGCCCCAGCATTTT; cdr3_aa: CASSDIYDQPQHF; d_call: -; clone_size: -; j_call: TRBJ1-5; v_call: TRBV2
cdr3_nt: TGTGCCAGCGCGATTCTGAGGAGCAATCAGCCCCAGCATTTT; cdr3_aa: CASAILRSNQPQHF; d_call: -; clone_size: -; j_call: TRBJ1-5; v_call: TRBV6-6
cdr3_nt: TGTGCCAGCAGCTTAGGGGACAGCAGGGAGACCCAGTACTTC; cdr3_aa: CASSLGDSRETQYF; d_call: TRBD1; clone_size: -; j_call: TRBJ2-5; v_call: TRBV7-6
cdr3_nt: TGTGCCACAGTGGGGGGCTACAATGAGCAGTTCTTC; cdr3_aa: CATVGGYNEQFF; d_call: -; clone_size: -; j_call: TRBJ2-1; v_call: TRBV19
cdr3_nt: TGTGCCAGCAAACCCGCCGCGGACACCATATATTTT; cdr3_aa: CASKPAADTIYF; d_call: -; clone_size: -; j_call: TRBJ1-3; v_call: TRBV6-1
cdr3_nt: TGCGCCAGCAGCCAACCCGACCAGAGCCCCACCGGGGAGCTGTTTTTT; cdr3_aa: CASSQPDQSPTGELFF; d_call: -; clone_size: -; j_call: TRBJ2-2; v_call: TRBV4-1
cdr3_nt: TGCAGCGTTGAAGCCCCAGGGGAAAGGAGGGGCACTGAAGCTTTCTTT; cdr3_aa: CSVEAPGERRGTEAFF; d_call: -; clone_size: -; j_call: TRBJ1-1; v_call: TRBV29-1
cdr3_nt: TGTGCCAGCAGCTTACCGATCGGGCCCCTATATAATTCACCCCTCCACTTT; cdr3_aa: CASSLPIGPLYNSPLHF; d_call: -; clone_size: -; j_call: TRBJ1-6; v_call: TRBV21-1
cdr3_nt: TGCAGCGTCGATCAGGGGGCGAGCTCCTACAATGAGCAGTTCTTC; cdr3_aa: CSVDQGASSYNEQFF; d_call: TRBD1; clone_size: -; j_call: TRBJ2-1; v_call: TRBV29-1
cdr3_nt: TGTGCCAGCAGCGATACTAGTGGGGGGCTACTTAACCGAAAGACCCAGTACTTC; cdr3_aa: CASSDTSGGLLNRKTQYF; d_call: -; clone_size: -; j_call: TRBJ2-5; v_call: TRBV9
cdr3_nt: TGTGCCACCAAAACACCAGGGGGCTCTTGGACTGAAGCTTTCTTT; cdr3_aa: CATKTPGGSWTEAFF; d_call: TRBD1; clone_size: -; j_call: TRBJ1-1; v_call: TRBV27
cdr3_nt: TGTGCCAGCAGTTACAGTCGGGTTAACTATGGCTACACCTTC; cdr3_aa: CASSYSRVNYGYTF; d_call: -; clone_size: once; j_call: TRBJ1-2; v_call: TRBV6-5
cdr3_nt: TGTGCCAGCAATCCACAGGGGGCGCCCCATGGCTACACCTTC; cdr3_aa: CASNPQGAPHGYTF; d_call: TRBD1; clone_size: -; j_call: TRBJ1-2; v_call: TRBV5-4
cdr3_nt: TGTGCCAGCAGCTTACTGCGTAGTGGAAACACCATATATTTT; cdr3_aa: CASSLLRSGNTIYF; d_call: -; clone_size: -; j_call: TRBJ1-3; v_call: TRBV7-6
cdr3_nt: TGCGCCAGCAGCGCGACCCCGAGTGGCTACACCTTC; cdr3_aa: CASSATPSGYTF; d_call: -; clone_size: -; j_call: TRBJ1-2; v_call: TRBV5-1
cdr3_nt: TGTGCCAGCAGCTTAGGGGGGGATGGTGAGACCCAGTACTTC; cdr3_aa: CASSLGGDGETQYF; d_call: -; clone_size: -; j_call: TRBJ2-5; v_call: TRBV7-6
cdr3_nt: TGTGCCAGCAGCTATGGAGGAGGGCAGGCGACCTCTGGAAACACCATATATTTT; cdr3_aa: CASSYGGGQATSGNTIYF; d_call: -; clone_size: few; j_call: TRBJ1-3; v_call: TRBV5-4
cdr3_nt: TGTGCCAGCCCGAGGGCAGGGGCCCCCTCTGGGGCCAACGTCCTGACTTTC; cdr3_aa: CASPRAGAPSGANVLTF; d_call: -; clone_size: -; j_call: TRBJ2-6; v_call: TRBV18
cdr3_nt: TGTGCCAGCATCGCGTTCGGCCCGAACACTGAAGCTTTCTTT; cdr3_aa: CASIAFGPNTEAFF; d_call: -; clone_size: -; j_call: TRBJ1-1; v_call: TRBV6-1
cdr3_nt: TGTGCCAGCAGCCAAAGGCTGGGCATATATGGCTACACCTTC; cdr3_aa: CASSQRLGIYGYTF; d_call: -; clone_size: -; j_call: TRBJ1-2; v_call: TRBV14
cdr3_nt: TGTGCCAGCAGCTTTGGGATACTAGCCAATGAGCAGTTCTTC; cdr3_aa: CASSFGILANEQFF; d_call: -; clone_size: -; j_call: TRBJ2-1; v_call: TRBV5-5
cdr3_nt: TGTGCCAGCAGCTTGTTTGATCAGCCCCAGCATTTT; cdr3_aa: CASSLFDQPQHF; d_call: -; clone_size: -; j_call: TRBJ1-5; v_call: TRBV5-4
cdr3_nt: TGCGCCAGCAGTGAGTCAGGCGAAGGGGGGAACTTC; cdr3_aa: CASSESGEGGNF; d_call: -; clone_size: -; j_call: TRBJ2-5; v_call: TRBV10-1
cdr3_nt: TGTGCCAGCAGCTCGGGACAGGGGGCCTGGGAGACCCAGTACTTC; cdr3_aa: CASSSGQGAWETQYF; d_call: TRBD1; clone_size: -; j_call: TRBJ2-5; v_call: TRBV7-9
cdr3_nt: TGTGCCAGCAGCAGGCCAGGGGCGAGCACTGAAGCTTTCTTT; cdr3_aa: CASSRPGASTEAFF; d_call: -; clone_size: -; j_call: TRBJ1-1; v_call: TRBV6-5
cdr3_nt: TGCGCCAGCAGCCCAGGGACAGGGAGCATCTATGGCTACACCTTC; cdr3_aa: CASSPGTGSIYGYTF; d_call: TRBD1; clone_size: -; j_call: TRBJ1-2; v_call: TRBV5-1
cdr3_nt: TGTGCCATCAGTGAACAGGGGGGCCACTATAATTCACCCCTCCACTTT; cdr3_aa: CAISEQGGHYNSPLHF; d_call: TRBD1; clone_size: few; j_call: TRBJ1-6; v_call: TRBV10-3
cdr3_nt: TGTGCCAGCTCCTGGGGCCCAACTGAAGCTTTCTTT; cdr3_aa: CASSWGPTEAFF; d_call: -; clone_size: once; j_call: TRBJ1-1; v_call: TRBV18
cdr3_nt: TGTGCCAGCAGTTCCCGCCCCGGGACTAGCGGGGGGGGCTACGAGCAGTACTTC; cdr3_aa: CASSSRPGTSGGGYEQYF; d_call: TRBD2; clone_size: -; j_call: TRBJ2-7; v_call: TRBV28